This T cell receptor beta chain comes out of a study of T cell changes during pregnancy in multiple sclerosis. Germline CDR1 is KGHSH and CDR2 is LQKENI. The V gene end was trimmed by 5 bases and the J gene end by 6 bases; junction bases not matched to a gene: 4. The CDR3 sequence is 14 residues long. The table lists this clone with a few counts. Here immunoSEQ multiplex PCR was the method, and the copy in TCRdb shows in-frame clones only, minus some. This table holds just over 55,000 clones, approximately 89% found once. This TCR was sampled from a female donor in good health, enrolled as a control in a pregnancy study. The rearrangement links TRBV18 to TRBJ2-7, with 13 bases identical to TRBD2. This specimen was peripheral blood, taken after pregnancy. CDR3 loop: CASSTTSGRVEQYF. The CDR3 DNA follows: TGTGCCAGCTCAACCACTAGCGGGAGGGTCGAGCAGTACTTC.